The 16 T cell receptor delta chains given below trace back to one sample, sequenced in a study of γδ T cells in repeated Plasmodium falciparum infection. Bulk repertoires came from Vgamma9/Vdelta2+ or Vdelta2-negative gammadelta T cells flow-sorted from PBMC. TCRdb reanalysed the multiplex PCR reads with CATT. The sample records about 93,000 delta-chain clones, 0.75% to 1% being singletons. Sequencing was performed on gamma-delta T cells from blood. These receptors all stem from a pool of human donors (malaria-infected and uninfected, not separated).

This clone came up many times. A read error is possible here, since a much larger clone lies one base away. The sample carries other DNA sequences with the same CDR3. The rearrangement joins TRDV2 to TRDJ1; TRDD3 aligns across 13 bases. The CDR3 loop spans 21 amino acids. Germline CDR1 GEAIGNYY, CDR2 EKD. CDR3 sequence (DNA): TGTGCCTGTGACCTAACGAAGGTTACTGGGGGATACGAGGAAGGAACCGATAAGCTCATCTTT. It translates to CACDLTKVTGGYEEGTDKLIF.

Remarks on this clone: A far larger clone differs by one base, so this is likely a read error. The sample contains more than one DNA sequence encoding this CDR3. The J gene is TRDJ1, the V gene TRDV2; TRDD3 matches 7 bases. The J gene, absent from TCRdb, was called here by matching the DNA to germline. CDR3 length: 18 amino acids. With 5 bases clipped from V and 0 bases from J, the junction kept 17 bases outside the gene matches. Germline V gives CDR1 GEAIGNYY, CDR2 EKD. The CDR3 region has the DNA TGTGCCTGTGTGTGCATCTCCTGGGGGCCCCCTCACACCGATAAACTCATCTTT. It translates to CACVCISWGPPHTDKLIF.

With regard to this clone: The amino acid sequence in TCRdb belongs to a much larger clone and departs from this DNA's translation at residue 12, likely a sequencing read error; the sequence shown is translated from the DNA. The chain is built from TRDV1 and TRDJ1; D perhaps matches TRDD3 (5 bases). No J segment appears in TCRdb, so it was assigned here by matching the sequence to germline. CDR3 length: 15 residues. Trimming cost V 4 bases and J 10 bases, with 22 bases left between them. In germline, CDR1 is TSWWSYY, CDR2 QGS. Written as DNA, the CDR3 is TGTGCTCTTGGGGTCTTGGGGTACCTGTGGGGACGACTCATCTTT. Residues: CALGVLGYLWGRLIF.

Regarding this clone: TCRdb's protein for this DNA is that of a much larger clone and differs from the translation at residue 13, likely a read error; the protein shown is the DNA translation. V gene TRDV2 combines with J gene TRDJ3, with 8 bases matching TRDD2. Here the J gene was assigned by germline matching of the DNA, as TCRdb has none. The CDR3 is 20 residues long. CDR1 and CDR2 (germline): GEAIGNYY, EKD. Written as DNA, the CDR3 is TGTGCCTGTGACACCAAAGACTTCCTACCAACCTCCCGGGACACCCGACAGATGTTTTTC. Encoded protein: CACDTKDFLPTSRDTRQMFF.

As concerns this clone: TCRdb pairs this DNA with a much larger clone's protein that differs at residue 13, likely a read error; the protein shown was translated from the DNA. The J gene has no call, while the V gene is TRDV1. The germline CDR1 and CDR2 sequences are TSWWSYY and QGS. CDR3 length: 15 amino acids. This CDR3 is CALGELDPLARPPIF. The CDR3 nucleotides read TGTGCTCTTGGGGAACTCGACCCCCTGGCCAGACCCCCGATCTTT.

This clone was seen a few times. The TCRdb protein, from a much larger clone, departs from this DNA's translation at residue 14, likely by read error; the protein shown derives from the DNA. The chain combines TRDV2 with TRDJ1, with TRDD3 matching 9 bases. Assignment of the J gene here rests on matching the DNA to germline, because TCRdb gives none. Germline CDR1 and CDR2: GEAIGNYY and EKD. The CDR3 sequence is 17 residues long. Here the CDR3 reads CACDTLSTGGETDILIF. In nucleotides, the CDR3 is TGTGCCTGTGACACTCTGAGTACTGGGGGAGAAACCGATATACTCATCTTT.

This clone was recorded a few times. It is likely a read error: a sequence one base away is far more abundant. The same CDR3 is also encoded by other DNA sequences in this sample. The chain combines TRDV1 with TRDJ1; TRDD3 is a possible D gene (6 bases). Because TCRdb records no J gene, it was assigned here through a match of the DNA to germline. V lost 2 bases to trimming and J lost 6 bases, with 19 bases between them. The germline V gene encodes CDR1 TSWWSYY and CDR2 QGS. The CDR3 is made up of 16 amino acids. CDR3 sequence (DNA): TGTGCTCTTGGGGAAATGGGTGGGGGGTCTCTCCATAAACTCATCTTT. Encoded protein: CALGEMGGGSLHKLIF.

This clone was seen ten or more times. The protein that TCRdb holds for this DNA derives from a much larger clone and differs from the translated DNA at residue 9, which likely indicates a read error; the protein shown here is translated from the DNA. V and J are TRDV1 and TRDJ1; a weak D match, TRDD3 (5 bases). Germline CDR1 is TSWWSYY and CDR2 is QGS. Trimming pared 5 bases from V and 1 base from J, leaving 20 bases between. This CDR3 has 17 amino acids. The CDR3 here is CALGSIRGRGVTDKLIF. CDR3 DNA: TGTGCTCTTGGGTCAATTCGAGGGCGGGGGGTCACCGATAAACTCATCTTT.

Comment on this clone: TCRdb's entry gives the protein of a much larger clone, which mismatches this DNA's translation at residue 17, likely from a read error; the protein reported here is translated from the DNA. The V gene call is TRDV1, and the J gene call is absent; the listed D gene, TRDD3, was not tested against the DNA. Germline CDR1 and CDR2: TSWWSYY and QGS. The CDR3 has 19 amino acids. CDR3 DNA sequence: TGTGCTCTTGAGCTAAGGCTGGGCCACGTACTGGGGGAAATAGATAAACCCATCTTT. This codes for CALELRLGHVLGEIDKPIF.

This clone has only a few counts. Given a far larger clone just one base away, this is likely a sequencing read error. The same CDR3 also results from other DNA sequences found in this sample. DNA of the CDR3: TGTGCCTATCTTGGTGAGAACACCGATAAACTCATCTTT. It translates to CAYLGENTDKLIF. The gene calls are TRDV2 and TRDJ1; D ambiguous. Assignment of the J gene here rests on matching the DNA to germline, because TCRdb gives none. CDR3 length: 13 residues. The V end was cut by 8 bases, the J end by 0 bases, with 12 bases between. From germline, CDR1 is GEAIGNYY and CDR2 EKD.

This clone was picked up a small number of times. The translation of this DNA and the TCRdb protein of a much larger clone differ at residue 17, probably owing to a read error; the protein shown here is translated from the DNA. V and J are TRDV2 and TRDJ1, with 13 nucleotides matching TRDD3. As TCRdb names no J gene, one was assigned here on the basis of a DNA match to germline. Germline V lookup: CDR1 GEAIGNYY, CDR2 EKD. The CDR3 extends over 21 amino acids. CDR3 residues: CACDTVTGGYAERKDTGKLIF. CDR3 in DNA: TGTGCCTGTGACACCGTTACTGGGGGATACGCCGAGCGGAAGGACACCGGTAAACTCATCTTT.

This clone was seen more than once but under ten times. A far larger clone is one nucleotide away, so this likely arose from a read error. Other DNA sequences within the sample encode an identical CDR3. V usage is TRDV1 and J usage is TRDJ1; 9 bases align to TRDD3. The J gene is absent in TCRdb and was assigned here via DNA matching to germline. CDR1 TSWWSYY and CDR2 QGS come from the germline V gene. With 1 base clipped from V and 8 bases from J, the junction kept 11 bases outside the gene matches. The CDR3 contains 16 residues. The CDR3 nucleotides read TGTGCTCTTGGGGAACCGGTTCGAAGGGGGATACCCAAACTCATCTTT. This codes for CALGEPVRRGIPKLIF.

Regarding this clone: A read error is the likely source, as a far larger clone sits one nucleotide away. Other DNA sequences in this sample translate to the same CDR3. V gene TRDV1 combines with J gene TRDJ1; 8 bases are shared with TRDD3. This CDR3 spans 25 amino acids. In germline, CDR1 is TSWWSYY, CDR2 QGS. Trimming took 3 bases from V and 0 from J; bases not matched to a gene: 33. The CDR3 DNA reads as TGTGCTCTTGGGGACTTACGGCCTTCCCGAACCTACTGGGGGTCTCCCCGCGTGAACACCGATAAACTCATCTTT. Its translation is CALGDLRPSRTYWGSPRVNTDKLIF.

This clone has a handful of counts. The TCRdb record carries a much larger clone's protein, which differs from this DNA's translation at residue 16; a read error is the likely cause, and the protein listed here is the DNA translation. This sequence joins TRDV1 and TRDJ1, with a weak D call TRDD3 (5 bases). TCRdb offers no J gene call, so here the DNA was matched to germline to obtain one. V dropped 0 bases and J dropped 0 bases, with 35 bases sitting between them. The CDR3 is made up of 24 amino acids. Per germline, CDR1 TSWWSYY and CDR2 QGS. The CDR3 reads CALGELGAGYFPLGGETYTDKLIF. The DNA for the CDR3 is TGTGCTCTTGGGGAACTAGGAGCGGGCTATTTTCCCCTTGGTGGGGAAACGTACACCGATAAACTCATCTTT.

This clone has more than one count but fewer than ten. TCRdb records a much larger clone's protein for this DNA, with a difference at residue 11 that likely arises from a read error; the protein given is the translation of the DNA. J is TRDJ1 and V is TRDV1, with a possible D match to TRDD3 (5 bases). TCRdb does not report a J gene; here it was assigned by matching the DNA to germline references. The CDR3 is 19 amino acids. V lost 7 bases and J 4 bases, leaving 31 bases between the germline ends. Germline V gene lookup returns CDR1 TSWWSYY and CDR2 QGS. CDR3 sequence (DNA): TGTGCTCTTGCCCTCCCACCCTTATACGGGGCTGAGCGTATCGATAAACTCATCTTT. Its translation: CALALPPLYGAERIDKLIF.

This clone was observed at least ten times. This chain uses TRDV1 with TRDJ1; TRDD3 aligns across 7 bases. V trimming: 3 bases; J trimming: 0 bases; junction bases outside the gene matches: 19. Germline-derived CDR1 and CDR2 are TSWWSYY and QGS. This CDR3 comprises 20 residues. The CDR3 loop reads CALGDPSWGQPRGYTDKLIF. CDR3 bases: TGTGCTCTTGGGGACCCAAGCTGGGGGCAACCCCGGGGGTACACCGATAAACTCATCTTT.